This T cell receptor beta chain was recorded in a study of shared clonotypes between healthy human individuals. Some clones are missing from TCRdb's copy, which holds only in-frame ones; the method was immunoSEQ multiplex PCR. Among around 2.1 million clones listed, about 92% were seen once. Naive CD8 cells, CD45RO-negative and positively selected for CCR7, excluded terminally differentiated effector memory CD45RA+ cells. CDR1 and CDR2 (germline): LGHNA, YSLEER. This CDR3 contains 13 residues. The germline V and J ends were trimmed by 0 bases and 0 bases, with 2 bases remaining between them. This TCR came from a man between 18 and 29 years old in good health. Some clones in this sample may be carry-over from other donors' samples. The sequenced sample was naive CD8+ T cells from PBMCs. V usage is TRBV4-3 and J usage is TRBJ1-1; D gene ambiguous. The CDR3 sequence: CASSQELNTEAFF. The DNA for the CDR3 is TGCGCCAGCAGCCAAGAGCTGAACACTGAAGCTTTCTTT.